Each of the 6 T cell receptor beta chains below was sequenced from the same sample in a study of T cells in Graves' hyperthyroidism and ophthalmopathy. Researchers amplified the TCR beta CDR3 regions from RNA transcripts. HTBI primers were the set used in a first-round RT-PCR of the TCR CDR3. TCRdb re-called the multiplex PCR reads through MiXCR, storing one row per CDR3 protein. The top ten hold around an eighth of the sample, which has hundreds of thousands of distinct CDR3 sequences, around 16% seen once. The sequenced sample was blood. The receptor set was obtained from a woman between 18 and 30 years old with Graves' hyperthyroidism.

In its sample, this clonotype was seen many times. V and J are TRBV12-3 or TRBV12-4 and TRBJ2-5; D unclear. Trimming removed 3 bases from V and 7 bases from J, with 12 bases in between. The CDR3 spans 13 residues. The CDR3 region is CASSFGLGGTQYF. The CDR3 nucleotides are TGTGCCAGCAGTTTTGGTCTAGGTGGGACCCAGTACTTC.

The V and J genes are TRBV11-2 and TRBJ2-5; TRBD1 or TRBD2 may be the D gene (5 bases each). With 5 bases removed from V and 3 bases from J, the gap between germline ends came to 19 bases. CDR3 size: 16 residues. Germline CDR1 reads SGHAT; CDR2 reads FQNNGV. The DNA for the CDR3 is TGTGCCAGCAGCGCCCGTTGGGGGACCATGAAAGAGACCCAGTACTTC. This translates into CASSARWGTMKETQYF.

About this clonotype itself: The conserved phenylalanine or tryptophan normally closing the CDR3 is absent here, so this likely arose from a read error. The J gene is TRBJ2-1, the V gene TRBV7-6, with 14 bases fitting TRBD2. The germline gives CDR1 SGHVS, CDR2 FNYEAQ. The CDR3 is 17 amino acids. V lost 4 bases to trimming and J lost 4 bases; unmatched junction nucleotides: 6. The CDR3 spells CASSSGLAGGNYNEQFV. The CDR3 DNA reads as TGTGCCAGCAGCTCCGGACTAGCGGGAGGAAATTACAATGAGCAGTTCGTC.

Concerning this clonotype itself: A read error may explain this, as a much larger clone is one base away. The chain has TRBV2 and TRBJ2-7; 7 nucleotides line up with TRBD2. Germline CDR1 and CDR2: SNHLY and FYNNEI. The length of the CDR3 is 12 residues. With 7 bases clipped from V and 6 bases from J, the junction kept 6 bases outside the gene matches. The CDR3 DNA reads TGTGCCAGCAAGGTAGCGGGTTGCGAGCAGTACTTC. As protein: CASKVAGCEQYF.

V and J are TRBV6-1 and TRBJ2-2; 9 nucleotides match TRBD1. Germline V CDR1 and CDR2: MNHNS, SASEGT. The CDR3 consists of 17 residues. Unmatched junction bases numbered 14, after V lost 6 bases and J lost 6 bases. In DNA form, the CDR3 reads TGTGCCAGCAGCATCAACTCCGGGACAGGGCGGGCCGGGGAGCTGTTTTTT. This gives the protein CASSINSGTGRAGELFF.

This clonotype turned up a few times. The chain's CDR3 is CASSLDGAARETQYF. In DNA form, the CDR3 reads TGTGCCAGCAGCTTAGACGGCGCGGCGAGGGAGACCCAGTACTTC. The chain employs TRBV7-9 and TRBJ2-5; D remains unclear. Germline assignment: CDR1 SEHNR and CDR2 FQNEAQ (reference sequence). There are 15 residues in the CDR3. The V end was cut by 1 base, the J end by 5 bases, with 14 bases between.